The 23 T cell receptor beta chains given below trace back to one sample, sequenced in a study of cytomegalovirus exposure and HLA in healthy donors. Use of 60 Vbeta and 13 Jbeta primers characterized the PCR. TCRdb keeps only in-frame clones here, not all; method: immunoSEQ multiplex PCR. The table has about 120,000 clones, 70% to 85% seen once. The specimen sequenced was PBMCs. Source of these receptors: a young man in good health and CMV-seropositive.

V usage is TRBV9 and J usage is TRBJ2-1; 7 bases line up with TRBD2. The ends lost 3 bases at V and 2 bases at J; junction bases unmatched: 5. Germline V CDR1 and CDR2: SGDLS, YYNGEE. The length of the CDR3 is 15 residues. This CDR3 is CASSASGIAYNEQFF. CDR3 bases: TGTGCCAGCAGCGCAAGCGGGATAGCCTACAATGAGCAGTTCTTC.

The chain has TRBV18 and TRBJ1-1; a possible D gene is TRBD1 (5 bases). The CDR3 extends over 13 amino acids. CDR1 and CDR2 from the germline V gene are KGHSH and LQKENI. V lost 4 bases and J lost 7, with 13 bases in between. CDR3 nucleotides: TGTGCCAGCTCACTTAACACGGGGGGTGAAGCTTTCTTT. Its translation is CASSLNTGGEAFF.

The chain combines TRBV27 with TRBJ2-7, with D maybe TRBD2 (8 bases). The germline CDR1 and CDR2 sequences are MNHEY and SMNVEV (reference sequence). The V end lost 4 bases, the J end lost 5 bases, and 30 bases lay between the germline ends. The CDR3 contains 19 residues. The CDR3 DNA reads as TGTGCCAGCAGTTCCTACAGGGGAGACGGGAGGGCCGCTTTGCACGAGCAGTACTTC. Protein: CASSSYRGDGRAALHEQYF.

Written as DNA, the CDR3 is TGTGCCAGCAGCTCAGGACAGGGTCGAGAACTGTTTTTT. Amino acid sequence: CASSSGQGRELFF. The chain couples TRBV5-4 to TRBJ1-4, with TRBD1 identical over 8 bases. The junction had 7 bases not matched to a gene; V was cut back by 3 bases and J by 12 bases. From germline, CDR1 is SGHNT and CDR2 YYREEE (reference sequence). The CDR3 sequence is 13 residues long.

This clone was seen only once. The rearrangement joins TRBV6-5 to TRBJ2-3; 10 bases fit TRBD2. Germline lookup yields CDR1 MNHEY and CDR2 SVGAGI. The CDR3 is 14 amino acids. Trimming removed 10 bases from V and 5 bases from J; junction bases left unmatched: 9. Here the CDR3 DNA reads TGTGCCACCAGAAGCGGGAGGGCCAAAGATACGCAGTATTTT. Amino acids: CATRSGRAKDTQYF.

V and J are TRBV6-1 and TRBJ1-2, with a possible D match to TRBD1 (5 bases). Germline V gene lookup returns CDR1 MNHNS and CDR2 SASEGT. There are 14 residues in the CDR3. Trimming took 0 bases from V and 7 from J, leaving 12 bases between them. CDR3 nucleotides: TGTGCCAGCAGTGAAGCGAGCGGGGGAGGTGGCTACACCTTC. Translation: CASSEASGGGGYTF.

The V call is TRBV11-3, the J call TRBJ1-5, with D perhaps TRBD1 (6 bases). The CDR3 is made up of 12 amino acids. Trimming removed 11 bases at V and 2 bases at J, with 10 bases between. Germline V CDR1 and CDR2: SGHNT, YENEEA. CDR3 loop: CAQPGGNQPQHF. The CDR3 bases are TGTGCCCAGCCAGGGGGCAATCAGCCCCAGCATTTT. Combining the CDR3 with reference TRBV11-3 and TRBJ1-5 gives the whole variable domain EAGVVQSPRYKIIEKKQPVAFWCNPISGHNTLYWYLQNLGQGPELLIRYENEEAVDDSQLPKDRFSAERLKGVDSTLKIQPAELGDSAVYLCAQPGGNQPQHFGDGTRLSIL.

Comments on this clone: The junction and the germline gene differ at one end; a read error may be behind it. This rearrangement joins TRBV5-8 to TRBJ1-5; TRBD1 matches at 8 bases. CDR1 is SGHTS, CDR2 YDEGEE, per germline. The CDR3 spans 16 residues. CDR3 amino acids: CASSVGTGGSSQPQHF. The CDR3 DNA reads as TGTGCCAGCAGCGTCGGGACAGGCGGGAGCAGTCAGCCCCAGCATTTT. Drawing the rest from reference TRBV5-8 and TRBJ1-5, the complete variable domain is EAGVTQSPTHLIKTRGQQATLRCSPISGHTSVYWYQQALGLGLQFLLWYDEGEERNRGNFPPRFSGRQFPNYSSELNVNALELEDSALYLCASSVGTGGSSQPQHFGDGTRLSIL.

The V call is TRBV6-5, the J call TRBJ2-5; the D gene is possibly TRBD2 (6 bases). V dropped 4 bases and J dropped 4 bases, with 10 bases sitting between them. CDR1 and CDR2 from the germline V gene are MNHEY and SVGAGI. This CDR3 has 13 residues. CDR3 DNA: TGTGCCAGCAGTTCAATGGGAGGAGAGACCCAGTACTTC. Translating it yields CASSSMGGETQYF.

The CDR3 protein is CASSWGTGDYEQYF. CDR3 in DNA: TGTGCCAGCAGCTGGGGGACGGGAGACTACGAGCAGTACTTC. This chain joins TRBV5-8 and TRBJ2-5; tentative D call: TRBD2 (6 bases). The J call is doubtful: the DNA matches TRBJ2-7 better. In germline, CDR1 is SGHTS, CDR2 YDEGEE. The CDR3 length is 14 residues.

This clone showed up just a few times. This chain connects TRBV5-4 to TRBJ1-1, with 9 nucleotides matching TRBD1. The CDR3 consists of 15 residues. Germline CDR1 and CDR2: SGHNT and YYREEE (reference sequence). V shed 0 bases, J shed 1 base, and the junction held 1 base outside the gene matches. The chain's CDR3 is CASSLGTGENTEAFF. DNA of the CDR3: TGTGCCAGCAGCTTGGGGACAGGGGAGAACACTGAAGCTTTCTTT. The variable domain in full, completed from reference TRBV5-4 and TRBJ1-1, reads ETGVTQSPTHLIKTRGQQVTLRCSSQSGHNTVSWYQQALGQGPQFIFQYYREEENGRGNFPPRFSGLQFPNYSSELNVNALELDDSALYLCASSLGTGENTEAFFGQGTRLTVV.

This clone has a handful of counts. The V gene is TRBV7-9, the J gene TRBJ1-5; a possible D gene is TRBD1 (5 bases). This CDR3 has 13 residues. CDR1 and CDR2 from the germline V gene are SEHNR and FQNEAQ (reference sequence). Trimming left V 6 bases short and J 7 bases short, with 13 bases between. In nucleotides, the CDR3 is TGTGCCAGCAGTACGCAGGGATCCCAGCCCCAGCATTTT. It is translated as CASSTQGSQPQHF.

The rearrangement links TRBV6-5 to TRBJ1-5, with TRBD1 matching over 8 bases. Germline V CDR1 and CDR2: MNHEY, SVGAGI. CDR3 length: 15 amino acids. V lost 6 bases, J lost 5 bases, and 9 bases stayed unmatched. This CDR3 is CASSRDRGLDQPQHF. DNA of the CDR3: TGTGCCAGCAGCAGAGACAGGGGCCTGGATCAGCCCCAGCATTTT.

The genes are TRBV5-6 and TRBJ2-5, with D possibly TRBD2 on 5 matching bases. Near its end, the DNA agrees better with TRBJ2-7, so the J call may be wrong. CDR1 is SGHDT and CDR2 is YYEEEE in the germline V gene. This CDR3 is built from 13 residues. CDR3: CASNVAGYYEQYF. The CDR3 coding sequence is TGTGCCAGCAATGTGGCGGGTTACTACGAGCAGTACTTC.

The rearrangement links TRBV10-3 to TRBJ1-1; possible D gene TRBD1, 5 bases. V lost 0 bases and J 0 bases, leaving 11 bases between the germline ends. Per the germline V gene, CDR1 is ENHRY and CDR2 is SYGVKD. The CDR3 totals 16 residues. The CDR3 protein is CAISESGGRMNTEAFF. The CDR3 bases are TGTGCCATCAGTGAGTCCGGGGGGAGGATGAACACTGAAGCTTTCTTT.

The table lists this clone with a count of one. The chain recombines TRBV9 with TRBJ2-1; 12 bases align to TRBD2. From germline, CDR1 is SGDLS and CDR2 YYNGEE. This CDR3 spans 16 amino acids. The ends lost 3 bases at V and 6 bases at J; junction bases unmatched: 7. For the CDR3, the DNA is TGTGCCAGCAGCGCGCCTAGCGGGGGGGCCCTCAATGAGCAGTTCTTC. Protein product: CASSAPSGGALNEQFF.

The V gene is TRBV29-1, the J gene TRBJ2-1; perhaps TRBD2 as D (6 bases). The CDR3 sequence is 13 residues long. The V end lost 6 bases, the J end lost 4 bases, and 13 bases lay between the germline ends. Germline V gene sequence: CDR1 SQVTM, CDR2 ANQGSEA. In nucleotides, the CDR3 is TGCAGCGTAGAAAGCGGGCGGTACAATGAGCAGTTCTTC. This encodes CSVESGRYNEQFF.

In its sample, this clone was seen a few times. V is TRBV4-1 and J is TRBJ2-7; 7 bases fit TRBD1. The V gene end was trimmed by 4 bases and the J gene end by 3 bases; junction bases not matched to a gene: 6. This CDR3 has 14 amino acids. Germline V gene lookup returns CDR1 MGHRA and CDR2 YSYEKL. For the CDR3, the DNA is TGCGCCAGCAGCCTCGGGACAGAAGACTACGAGCAGTACTTC. Encoded protein: CASSLGTEDYEQYF.

Turning to this clone: Compared with germline, one end of the junction differs, possibly owing to a read error. V usage is TRBV7-9 and J usage is TRBJ1-2, with D possibly TRBD1 on 5 matching bases. CDR1 SEHNR and CDR2 FQNEAQ come from the germline V gene (reference sequence). CDR3 size: 17 residues. CDR3 loop: CSSSLVGVGRGGYGYTF. The CDR3, as DNA: TGTTCCAGCAGCTTAGTTGGAGTGGGGAGGGGTGGCTATGGCTACACCTTC.

CDR3 sequence reads: CASRDRGLGNTIYF. For the CDR3, the DNA is TGTGCCAGCAGGGACAGGGGCCTCGGGAACACCATATATTTT. The V gene is TRBV6-1, the J gene TRBJ1-3; TRBD1 agrees at 9 bases. The germline V gene has CDR1 MNHNS and CDR2 SASEGT. The trim removed 6 bases at V and 7 bases at J, leaving 7 bases unmatched. The CDR3 has 14 amino acids.

V and J are TRBV4-1 and TRBJ2-7; 9 positions match TRBD2. V gave up 1 base and J gave up 6 bases; unmatched junction bases: 7. The CDR3 is made up of 15 amino acids. Germline V lookup: CDR1 MGHRA, CDR2 YSYEKL. DNA for the CDR3: TGCGCCAGCAGCCAAGCGGTTGCGGGAGGGGGCGAGCAGTACTTC. Encoded protein: CASSQAVAGGGEQYF.

The rearrangement links TRBV28 to TRBJ1-5; TRBD1 is a possible D gene (6 bases). V lost 8 bases and J lost 7, with 18 bases in between. CDR1 and CDR2 from the germline V gene are MDHEN and SYDVKM. This CDR3 is 14 amino acids long. Here the CDR3 reads CASLLRGLGQPQHF. DNA of the CDR3: TGTGCCAGCCTTCTGAGGGGGTTGGGGCAGCCCCAGCATTTT. The entire variable domain, with the rest obtained from reference TRBV28 and TRBJ1-5, is as follows: DVKVTQSSRYLVKRTGEKVFLECVQDMDHENMFWYRQDPGLGLRLIYFSYDVKMKEKGDIPEGYSVSREKKERFSLILESASTNQTSMYLCASLLRGLGQPQHFGDGTRLSIL.

This clone has more than one count but fewer than ten. J is TRBJ1-5 and V is TRBV19; unclear D gene. The V and J ends lost 5 bases and 0 bases respectively, with 14 bases between them. CDR3 length equals 16 residues. Germline CDR1 and CDR2: LNHDA and SQIVND (reference sequence). CDR3 in amino acids: CASSQARLYSNQPQHF. DNA of the CDR3: TGTGCCAGTAGTCAGGCCAGGCTTTATAGCAATCAGCCCCAGCATTTT.